Reported below is one T cell receptor (beta chain). The clone's antigen remains unknown. Base qualities are not at hand, and no much larger clone is one base apart. This specimen comes from a study of T cell changes during pregnancy in multiple sclerosis (dated 2019 in TCRdb). Turning to the overall study: In women with multiple sclerosis, the researchers looked at how the T cell repertoire shifted as pregnancy progressed.

Receptors were amplified or captured by the immunoSEQ multiplex PCR assay. TCRdb re-hosts the immuneACCESS table, in-frame sequences only. Its copies lack some clones; in the studies checked, an unresolved V gene accounts for under half of them, and the cause for the rest is not known. Counted in this sample were tens of thousands of clones; approximately 93% of them appeared once. About 2.8% of the sample goes to the ten largest clones. From the cysteine up to the phenylalanine, the CDR3 has a length of 15 residues. Of all the DNA, just the CDR3 is kept, 45 bases in frame from base 1. Trimming takes 8 bases off V and 5 bases off J; junction bases not matched to a gene: 10. Taken from the germline V gene, the CDR1 and CDR2 loops are MNHNS and SASEGT.

The specimen comprised CD8+ T cells from peripheral blood mononuclear cells, sampled in the third trimester of pregnancy. The chain is assembled from TRBV6-1 and TRBJ2-3; 10 junctional bases match TRBD1. This clonotype originated in a female donor with multiple sclerosis, enrolled in a pregnancy study. The nucleotides read TGTGCCAGCGAGAAGACAGGGGGCGATTTAGATACGCAGTATTTT. Its coded protein is CASEKTGGDLDTQYF.